This T cell receptor (beta chain) appears in the sequencing data of a study of cytomegalovirus exposure and HLA in healthy donors. Primers: 60 Vbeta forward and 13 Jbeta reverse. The repertoire was sequenced with immunoSEQ multiplex PCR; TCRdb's copy has only in-frame clones and lacks some. The sample records about 140,000 clones, over 60% being singletons. About this clone: As yet, its antigen is unknown.

Whole-study findings and limits: Previously analyzed data showed that most TCR beta V segments were productive at a frequency of about 90% or about 30%. Most TCR sequences were uncommon, yet certain public TCRs appeared in many donors.

Germline CDR1 and CDR2: SGHTA and FQGNSA. The CDR3 is 16 amino acids. V gave up 5 bases and J gave up 4 bases; unmatched junction bases: 8. This chain uses TRBV7-2 with TRBJ2-5, with TRBD2 identical over 12 bases. Specimen: PBMCs. The receptor's source is a man aged 40-50 years in good health and CMV-seronegative. As DNA, the CDR3 is TGTGCCAGCAGCACTCTAGCGGGGGGGCTGCGAGAGACCCAGTACTTC. Translated, it gives CASSTLAGGLRETQYF.